This T cell receptor (beta chain) was found in a study of blood T cell repertoires in COVID-19. On the study more broadly: COVID-19 samples, acute and convalescent, were from the United States, Italy and Spain. PBMCs, B-cell-depleted T cells, or T cells provided the cDNA or gDNA that made up the material.

Methods used by the authors: Amplification from reference gene primers served as the basis for estimated nucleated cell counts. Libraries were prepared by immunoSEQ multiplex PCR; TCRdb keeps only in-frame clonotypes and omits some of them. V, J and clone size were drawn from that table, and D and trimming were deduced from the DNA. The table lists more than 150,000 clones, roughly 90% of them singletons, with approximately 3% in the top ten. CDR1 is LGHDT, CDR2 YNNKEL, per germline (reference sequence). The CDR3 length is 15 residues. V gave up 1 base and J gave up 6 bases; unmatched junction bases: 7.

This chain uses TRBV3-1 (or the pseudogene TRBV3-2) with TRBJ2-7, with 9 bases fitting TRBD1. Specimen: peripheral blood. This TCR was recovered from a man in his 60s with acute or convalescent COVID-19. CDR3 in DNA: TGTGCCAGCAGCCAAGGGGACAGGGCCCCCCGCGAGCAGTACTTC. Its translation is CASSQGDRAPREQYF.